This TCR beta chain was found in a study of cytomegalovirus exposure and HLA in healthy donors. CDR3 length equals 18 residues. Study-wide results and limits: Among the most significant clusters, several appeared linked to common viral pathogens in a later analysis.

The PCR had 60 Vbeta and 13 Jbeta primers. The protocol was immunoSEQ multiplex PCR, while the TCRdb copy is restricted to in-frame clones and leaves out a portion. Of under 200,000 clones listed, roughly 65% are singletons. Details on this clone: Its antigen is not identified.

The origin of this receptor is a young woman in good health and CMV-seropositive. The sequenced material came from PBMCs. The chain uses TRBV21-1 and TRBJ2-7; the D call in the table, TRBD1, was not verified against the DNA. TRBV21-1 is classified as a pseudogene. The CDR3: CASSKESLNGTGGCQQYF. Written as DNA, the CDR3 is TGTGCCAGCAGCAAAGAGTCCCTCAACGGGACAGGGGGCTGCCAGCAGTACTTC.